This T cell receptor (beta chain) was sequenced in a study of glioma-infiltrating T cells (TCRdb year 2016). For the wider study: The low-grade gliomas were WHO grade II oligodendrogliomas or astrocytomas, while the glioblastomas were WHO grade IV tumors sampled at initial diagnosis rather than at recurrent diagnosis. Dexamethasone was administered to glioma patients for six or fewer days before surgery. For blood libraries, the target was roughly 4- to 11-fold sequencing coverage of 900,000 to 1,000,000 peripheral T cells. Glioma tissue, non-neoplastic brain tissue and matched peripheral blood mononuclear cells were used as sources from which TCR alpha- and beta-chain repertoires were sequenced. To measure how far tissue and blood T-cell populations diverged, each tissue-infiltrating repertoire was compared against the peripheral blood repertoire of the same patient. The paired cohort comprised three low-grade glioma patients, 8 or 9 primary glioblastoma patients and three non-glioma patients contributing non-neoplastic brain tissue. Overall study outcomes, separate from this receptor: Group comparisons rested on small numbers: three non-neoplastic, three low-grade glioma and eight glioblastoma patients. Very few CDR3 sequences were shared between tissue and blood, attributed to high CDR3 diversity and limited sampling. A signature set of shared blood CDR3 motifs marked patients with low tissue-blood divergence and was depleted in highly divergent patients. VJ-independent divergence between tissue and blood was found to be below expectation in non-neoplastic patients but above expectation in all gliomas, particularly low-grade gliomas.

TCR alpha and beta CDR3 regions were amplified with the iRepertoire nested amplicon-rescue multiplex PCR (arm-PCR) platform from RNA. The input for one-step reverse transcription and amplification was about 95-450 ng of either tissue mRNA or PBMC total RNA. After bead purification, a secondary multiplex PCR added Illumina adapters, and libraries were gel-purified between 200 and 400 bp. The libraries contained internal 6-nucleotide barcodes that were used for demultiplexing. Sequencing of libraries was performed on an Illumina MiSeq with 2x220 or 2x250 nucleotide paired-end reads. From the authors' description of their analysis: FLASH 1.2.11 was used to merge paired reads, and BWA-MEM then aligned the reads to the GRCh37 human genome before TRA and TRB reads were extracted. For V and J assignment, an IMGT-derived reference of cassette sequences and CDR3 motifs that included pseudogenes was used. Reads were translated in three frames, and productive CDR3s were defined by a C…FGXG motif without stop codons. A clonotype was defined as a unique combination of a V-J cassette pair and a CDR3 amino acid sequence. Hamming distance filtering was applied to reads, with thresholds set by the sequence error rate of each sample in mapped regions. Through fastp at Q25 and MiXCR, TCRdb rebuilt clones from the public reads, retaining in-frame beta chains. Rows merge per CDR3 protein into single entries with the most common DNA and genes. These V and J calls derive from TCRdb rather than the authors' analysis. The sample has more than 300,000 distinct CDR3 sequences on record, about 40% of them singletons. The ten largest clonotypes hold around 12% of the sample.

Immediately after resection, surgical brain or tumor specimens were cryofrozen in liquid nitrogen, with peripheral blood cells collected concurrently. From its cysteine to its phenylalanine, the CDR3 spans 15 amino acids. The read is trimmed to its CDR3 DNA, 45 bases read in frame from base 1. From a lookup of the germline V gene, CDR1 and CDR2 are MNHEY and SVGAGI. Germline trimming: 2 bases from V, 3 bases from J; junction bases outside gene matches: 2. This clonotype was seen only a few times. It has no known antigen specificity. Base qualities are not recorded, but no much larger clone differs from it by a single base.

The receptor was derived from a human donor with low-grade glioma or glioblastoma, undergoing nonglioma brain surgery, or in good health (not recorded which). The chain links TRBV6-5 with TRBJ2-3; TRBD1 agrees with 10 junctional bases. Sequencing was performed on glioma tissue, nonneoplastic brain tissue, or PBMCs (not recorded which). The nucleotides read TGTGCCAGCAGTTACCGGGGACAGGGGACAGATACGCAGTATTTT. It translates as CASSYRGQGTDTQYF.